This record concerns one T cell receptor (beta chain) sequence. These data originate in a study of OX40 agonist ivuxolimab in advanced cancers. Study as a whole: Given to patients was ivuxolimab, an agonistic anti-OX40 (CD134) antibody.

Using immunoSEQ multiplex PCR, the repertoire was profiled, and TCRdb retains in-frame clones only, with some absent. The data contain some 69,000 clones, 80% of them singletons. V was cut by 4 bases and J by 2 bases, with 12 bases left in between. Per the germline V gene, CDR1 is MNHNS and CDR2 is SASEGT. The CDR3 is made up of 14 amino acids. Sample: CD4+ or CD8+ T cells sorted from blood, taken in a trial of the OX40 agonist ivuxolimab. This receptor was obtained from an adult with an advanced solid tumor such as melanoma, head and neck, liver or kidney cancer. This rearrangement joins TRBV6-1 to TRBJ2-7, with D perhaps matching TRBD1 (5 bases). The CDR3 reads CASSVPGRPYEQYF. The CDR3 region has the DNA TGTGCCAGCAGTGTACCAGGGCGCCCCTACGAGCAGTACTTC.